This record looks at one T cell receptor (beta chain) sequence and its context. Its antigen is as yet unknown. The sample is drawn from a study of long-term antiretroviral therapy in people with HIV. Across the study: It was about a decade before the 2015 immediate-ART recommendation that the earliest samples were taken.

This CDR3 is 15 amino acids long. Germline lookup yields CDR1 KGHSH and CDR2 LQKENI. Unmatched junction bases numbered 7, after V lost 3 bases and J lost 6 bases. Going into DNA extraction, samples held roughly 0.9-11 million cryopreserved PBMC. Sequencing relied on immunoSEQ assay v3.0, run at survey level. Using immunoSEQ multiplex PCR, the repertoire was profiled, and TCRdb retains in-frame clones only, with some absent. The sample lists fewer than 35,000 clones; roughly four fifths were seen once. General study points: The ART regimens used between about 2004 and 2017 may be less effective than current ones.

The TCR sequence derives from a man aged 18 to 30 with HIV. The genes are TRBV18 and TRBJ1-2; 10 bases fit TRBD1. The sample was unsorted PBMCs, taken 0.4 years before starting antiretroviral therapy. The CDR3 DNA sequence: TGTGCCAGCTCACCTCGAACCGGGACAGGGGATGGCTACACCTTC. Its protein product is CASSPRTGTGDGYTF.